This TCR beta chain was identified in a study of OX40 agonist ivuxolimab in advanced cancers. Regarding the research as a whole: Ivuxolimab was an agonistic, fully human IgG2 monoclonal antibody directed against OX40 (CD134), a costimulatory receptor. A male proportion of roughly 85% and a mean age of 60 years, ranging from 23 to 79, were recorded for the dose-escalation cohort. Intravenous ivuxolimab was administered to patients every 2 weeks at six dose levels: 0.01, 0.1, 0.3, 1.5, 3 and 10 mg/kg. Prior anti-PD-1, anti-PD-L1 or anti-CTLA-4 therapy was permitted, and approximately 40% of dose-escalation patients had received checkpoint inhibitors. The paper covers the monotherapy dose-escalation part of the phase I ivuxolimab trial, which included N ≈ 57 patients. Partial responses were achieved by three dose-escalation patients, of whom one had hepatocellular carcinoma and two had cutaneous melanoma. Of the 50 to 55 patients in dose escalation, some 19 had hepatocellular carcinoma, about 15 had melanoma, 9 had renal cell carcinoma and 9 had head and neck cancer. Peripheral TCRbeta sequencing aimed to test whether ivuxolimab altered TCR sequence diversity and caused clonal T-cell expansion. Points the paper makes about the study in general: Which antigens the clonally expanded peripheral T cells were specific for was not determined. Low levels of normalized T-cell clonal expansion were also shown by some nonresponding patients. In the 0.1-3.0 mg/kg groups, partial responders were among the patients with the lowest normalized peripheral clonal expansion, particularly in CD8+ T cells. At doses from 0.1 to 3.0 mg/kg, clonal expansion was seen in both CD4+ and CD8+ blood T cells between baseline and week 6. On average, CD8+ T cells showed more expanded clones than CD4+ T cells after ivuxolimab.

Genomic DNA was isolated from the sorted cells so that the TCRbeta CDR3 region could be sequenced. TCRbeta CDR3 regions were sequenced using the immunoSEQ Assay. This immuneACCESS table, as held by TCRdb, lists in-frame sequences with V and J called but not all clones. Of the missing ones, under half trace to an unresolved V gene in checked studies; the others have no known cause. The sample table records 70,000 to 95,000 clones; more than 85% of these occur just once. Approximately 6.5% of the sample rests with the top ten. The trial excluded patients who had a history of autoimmune disease or who were on systemic immunosuppression. Peripheral blood for TCR sequencing was collected from all dose cohorts at baseline, on cycle 4 day 1, and on cycle 7 day 1. The samples were taken from a phase I, first-in-human, multicenter, open-label dose-escalation trial of ivuxolimab. Adults with locally advanced or metastatic melanoma, renal cell carcinoma, hepatocellular carcinoma or head and neck squamous cell carcinoma were enrolled in the trial. Before TCR sequencing, CD4+ T cells and CD8+ T cells were sorted from peripheral blood as separate populations.

The CDR3, cysteine through phenylalanine, is 18 amino acids long. The read is trimmed to its CDR3 DNA, 54 bases read in frame from base 1. The junction shows trimming of 5 bases on V and 6 bases on J, and the gene matches do not reach 14 bases of it. The germline V gene supplies CDR1 SGHTA and CDR2 FQGNSA. About this clone itself: Its antigen target is currently unknown. One base away there is no much larger clone; base qualities are not given.

The TCR was taken from an adult with an advanced solid tumor such as melanoma, head and neck, liver or kidney cancer. This sequence uses TRBV7-2 and TRBJ2-2, and 11 junction bases match TRBD2. Source: CD4+ or CD8+ T cells sorted from blood, taken in a trial of the OX40 agonist ivuxolimab. The CDR3 is CASSPTHIAGGPPGELFF. The nucleotide sequence reads as follows: TGTGCCAGCAGCCCGACGCACATAGCGGGAGGGCCACCCGGGGAGCTGTTTTTT.